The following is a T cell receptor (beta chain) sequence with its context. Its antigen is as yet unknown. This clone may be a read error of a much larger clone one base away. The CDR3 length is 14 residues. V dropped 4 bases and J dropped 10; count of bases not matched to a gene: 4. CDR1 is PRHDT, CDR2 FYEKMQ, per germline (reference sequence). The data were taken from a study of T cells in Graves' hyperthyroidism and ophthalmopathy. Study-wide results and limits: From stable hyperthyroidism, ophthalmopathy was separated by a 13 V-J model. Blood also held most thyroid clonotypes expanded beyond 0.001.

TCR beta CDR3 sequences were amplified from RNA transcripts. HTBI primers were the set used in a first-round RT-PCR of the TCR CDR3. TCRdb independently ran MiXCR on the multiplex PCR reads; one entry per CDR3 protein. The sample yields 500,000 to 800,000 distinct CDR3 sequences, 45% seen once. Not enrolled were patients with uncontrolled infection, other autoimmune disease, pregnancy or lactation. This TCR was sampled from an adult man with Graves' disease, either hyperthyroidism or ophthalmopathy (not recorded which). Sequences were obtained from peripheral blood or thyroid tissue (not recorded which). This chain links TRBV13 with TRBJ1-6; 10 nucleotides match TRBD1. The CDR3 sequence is CASSSDRGHSPLHF. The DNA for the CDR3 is TGTGCCAGCAGCTCCGACAGGGGGCACTCACCCCTCCACTTT.